This passage covers 24 T cell receptor beta chains from one sample sequenced in a study of blood T cell repertoires in COVID-19. Assay used: immunoSEQ multiplex PCR; TCRdb lists only in-frame clones, some missing. The data contain around 80,000 clones, over 65% of them singletons. The sample comprised peripheral blood. These receptor sequences come from a man aged 45-65 years with active or convalescent COVID-19.

This clone was seen a single time. The rearrangement uses TRBV3-1 (or the pseudogene TRBV3-2) and TRBJ2-2; TRBD1 matches 8 bases. V trimming: 2 bases; J trimming: 3 bases; junction bases outside the gene matches: 14. The CDR3 covers 19 residues. CDR1 is LGHDT and CDR2 is YNNKEL in the germline V gene (reference sequence). The CDR3 spells CASSQFIAGTGGDTGELFF. The CDR3, as DNA: TGTGCCAGCAGCCAATTTATCGCCGGGACAGGAGGAGACACCGGGGAGCTGTTTTTT.

V gene TRBV3-1 (or the pseudogene TRBV3-2) combines with J gene TRBJ1-5, with a weak D call TRBD1 (5 bases). The length of the CDR3 is 15 residues. Germline-derived CDR1 and CDR2 are LGHDT and YNNKEL (reference sequence). Trimming took 0 bases from V and 4 from J, leaving 10 bases between them. CDR3 in DNA: TGTGCCAGCAGCCAAGACCAGGGCGCTAATCAGCCCCAGCATTTT. This encodes CASSQDQGANQPQHF.

The rearrangement joins TRBV7-9 to TRBJ2-5; 7 bases fit TRBD2. Germline CDR1 SEHNR, CDR2 FQNEAQ (reference sequence). V gave up 5 bases and J gave up 3 bases; unmatched junction bases: 12. The CDR3 runs to 16 residues. As DNA, the CDR3 is TGTGCCAGCAGCCTAACCGGGGGGTTGGTGAAAGAGACCCAGTACTTC. It translates to CASSLTGGLVKETQYF.

This CDR3 reads CASSQGQGGTDTQYF. CDR3 nucleotide sequence: TGTGCCAGCAGCCAGGGACAGGGGGGCACAGATACGCAGTATTTT. The rearrangement uses TRBV7-8 and TRBJ2-3; 11 positions agree with TRBD1. CDR1 is SGHVS and CDR2 is FQNEAQ in the germline V gene. The CDR3 consists of 15 residues. With 5 bases clipped from V and 1 base from J, the junction kept 2 bases outside the gene matches. Using reference TRBV7-8 and TRBJ2-3 for the parts outside the CDR3, the full variable domain is GAGVSQSPRYKVAKRGQDVALRCDPISGHVSLFWYQQALGQGPEFLTYFQNEAQLDKSGLPSDRFFAERPEGSVSTLKIQRTQQEDSAVYLCASSQGQGGTDTQYFGPGTRLTVL.

The sample holds a few counts of this clone. The V gene is TRBV5-1, the J gene TRBJ2-5; 11 positions match TRBD1. The CDR3 loop spans 17 amino acids. The germline V gene encodes CDR1 SGHRS and CDR2 YFSETQ. V was pared by 4 bases and J by 0 bases, with 8 bases of the junction left unmatched. The CDR3 reads CASSTGQGVGNQETQYF. CDR3 bases: TGCGCCAGCAGCACGGGACAGGGGGTCGGAAACCAAGAGACCCAGTACTTC.

The V call is TRBV6-5, the J call TRBJ2-7, with 8 bases that match TRBD1. This CDR3 region has 14 residues. Germline values: CDR1 MNHEY, CDR2 SVGAGI. With V trimmed by 6 bases and J by 5 bases, 9 bases remained unmatched. In DNA, the CDR3 is TGTGCCAGCAGCCACAGGGACAGGTCCGACGAGCAGTACTTC. Protein product: CASSHRDRSDEQYF.

The rearrangement links TRBV6-5 to TRBJ1-6; D is unresolved. Per germline, CDR1 MNHEY and CDR2 SVGAGI. V lost 7 bases and J lost 0, with 10 bases in between. There are 15 residues in the CDR3. In nucleotides, the CDR3 is TGTGCCAGCACCCCTCCGAGCTCCTATAATTCACCCCTCCACTTT. Translating it yields CASTPPSSYNSPLHF.

The V and J genes are TRBV5-8 and TRBJ2-7; 9 bases match TRBD1. There are 15 residues in the CDR3. Germline V gene lookup returns CDR1 SGHTS and CDR2 YDEGEE. After removal of 4 bases from V and 0 bases from J, the junction contained 5 bases not matched to a gene. The CDR3 here is CASSAGTGSSYEQYF. The CDR3 DNA reads TGTGCCAGCAGCGCCGGGACAGGGAGCTCCTACGAGCAGTACTTC.

The rearrangement uses TRBV9 and TRBJ2-7; TRBD1 is a possible D gene (5 bases). The length of the CDR3 is 15 residues. V lost 3 bases to trimming and J lost 0 bases, with 13 bases between them. CDR1 SGDLS and CDR2 YYNGEE come from the germline V gene. In nucleotides, the CDR3 is TGTGCCAGCAGCGCGAGAGACAGCAGCTCCTACGAGCAGTACTTC. Encoded protein: CASSARDSSSYEQYF.

The gene calls are TRBV6-5 and TRBJ2-3; D is unresolved. The V end was cut by 6 bases, the J end by 0 bases, with 10 bases between. This CDR3 is built from 14 residues. CDR1 is MNHEY and CDR2 is SVGAGI in the germline V gene. The chain's CDR3 is CASRMAVSTDTQYF. The DNA of the CDR3 is TGTGCCAGCAGGATGGCCGTTAGCACAGATACGCAGTATTTT.

The rearrangement joins TRBV5-1 to TRBJ1-1; no definite D call. The V end was cut by 4 bases, the J end by 1 base, with 8 bases between. Germline assignment: CDR1 SGHRS and CDR2 YFSETQ. The CDR3 is 13 amino acids. The CDR3 spells CASSPTGNTEAFF. The CDR3 region has the DNA TGCGCCAGCAGCCCCACGGGGAACACTGAAGCTTTCTTT. The variable domain in full, completed from reference TRBV5-1 and TRBJ1-1, reads KAGVTQTPRYLIKTRGQQVTLSCSPISGHRSVSWYQQTPGQGLQFLFEYFSETQRNKGNFPGRFSGRQFSNSRSEMNVSTLELGDSALYLCASSPTGNTEAFFGQGTRLTVV.

This rearrangement joins TRBV5-5 to TRBJ2-5; 9 nucleotides line up with TRBD1. CDR1 and CDR2 from the germline V gene are SGHKS and YYEKEE (reference sequence). The V gene end was trimmed by 0 bases and the J gene end by 7 bases; junction bases not matched to a gene: 7. The CDR3 is made up of 15 amino acids. CDR3 sequence reads: CASSLAGTGFGTQYF. The CDR3 DNA sequence: TGTGCCAGCAGCTTGGCCGGGACAGGGTTCGGGACCCAGTACTTC.

This clone was seen just once. The chain uses TRBV7-7 and TRBJ1-2, with D perhaps matching TRBD1 (5 bases). Germline V gene data show CDR1 as SSHAT and CDR2 as FNYEAQ (reference sequence). CDR3 length equals 15 residues. V lost 6 bases and J lost 4, with 18 bases in between. The CDR3 is CASRNQGWKGYGYTF. The CDR3 bases are TGTGCCAGCAGGAACCAGGGATGGAAGGGCTATGGCTACACCTTC.

The genes are TRBV29-1 and TRBJ2-1, with TRBD2 matching 11 bases. The CDR3 runs to 13 residues. Per the germline V gene, CDR1 is SQVTM and CDR2 is ANQGSEA. V was clipped by 4 bases and J by 6 bases; unmatched bases: 2. The CDR3 loop reads CSVATSGGNEQFF. Written as DNA, the CDR3 is TGCAGCGTTGCAACTAGCGGGGGCAATGAGCAGTTCTTC.

In the case of this clone: One end of the junction varies from germline; a read error may be responsible. Written as DNA, the CDR3 is TGTGCCAGCAGTTTGGATCTTAGCTCCTACAATGAGCAGTTCTTC. This encodes CASSLDLSSYNEQFF. V is TRBV5-4 and J is TRBJ2-1; D gene ambiguous. CDR1 is SGHNT, CDR2 YYREEE, per germline (reference sequence). This CDR3 comprises 15 residues.

This clone showed up just once. A junction boundary mismatches the germline segment, possibly from a read error. This chain links TRBV11-2 with TRBJ2-7; D is perhaps TRBD1 (6 bases). CDR3 length: 14 residues. Germline V gene sequence: CDR1 SGHAT, CDR2 FQNNGV. CDR3 sequence: CASRLGGVSYEQYF. CDR3 nucleotide sequence: TGTGCCAGCAGATTAGGGGGAGTCTCCTACGAGCAGTACTTC.

This clone was counted a few times. The chain joins TRBV6-2 or TRBV6-3 to TRBJ1-3, with TRBD1 matching 7 bases. After removal of 6 bases from V and 2 bases from J, the junction contained 10 bases not matched to a gene. Per germline, CDR1 MNHEY and CDR2 SVGEGT. The CDR3 contains 16 residues. The CDR3 bases are TGTGCCAGCAGCCCTTCGGGAGGGGGCACTGGAAACACCATATATTTT. As protein: CASSPSGGGTGNTIYF.

This clone is a singleton in its sample. V gene TRBV11-2 combines with J gene TRBJ2-5; D call uncertain. Germline loops: CDR1 SGHAT, CDR2 FQNNGV. CDR3 length: 14 amino acids. Trimming cost V 3 bases and J 7 bases, with 15 bases left between them. The CDR3 DNA reads as TGTGCCAGCAGCTTTTTACAGCCGCCCACGACCCAGTACTTC. Protein sequence: CASSFLQPPTTQYF.

The chain links TRBV14 to TRBJ2-5, with 9 bases lining up with TRBD2. The CDR3 is made up of 16 amino acids. Germline V gives CDR1 SGHDN, CDR2 FVKESK. V was clipped by 4 bases and J by 2 bases; unmatched bases: 8. The CDR3 region is CASSLLTSGAQETQYF. CDR3 nucleotide sequence: TGTGCCAGCAGCCTTTTGACTAGCGGCGCTCAAGAGACCCAGTACTTC.

This chain joins TRBV19 and TRBJ2-7; TRBD1 aligns across 10 bases. CDR1 and CDR2 (germline): LNHDA, SQIVND (reference sequence). CDR3 size: 14 residues. J gave up 4 bases and V 5 bases, and 5 bases lay outside the gene matches. This chain's CDR3 is CASSGGTGVYEQYF. CDR3 in DNA: TGTGCCAGTAGTGGAGGGACAGGGGTTTACGAGCAGTACTTC. Full variable domain (outside the CDR3, taken from reference TRBV19 and TRBJ2-7): DGGITQSPKYLFRKEGQNVTLSCEQNLNHDAMYWYRQDPGQGLRLIYYSQIVNDFQKGDIAEGYSVSREKKESFPLTVTSAQKNPTAFYLCASSGGTGVYEQYFGPGTRLTVT.

The CDR3 nucleotides are TGCAGTGCTAGTTACAGTCACACCGGGGAGCTGTTTTTT. This codes for CSASYSHTGELFF. This chain joins TRBV20-1 and TRBJ2-2; D remains unclear. CDR1 and CDR2 from the germline V gene are DFQATT and SNEGSKA (reference sequence). V lost 3 bases to trimming and J lost 3 bases, with 8 bases between them. This CDR3 spans 13 amino acids.

The chain recombines TRBV7-8 with TRBJ2-1; 15 bases line up with TRBD2. CDR3 length equals 17 residues. Germline CDR1 and CDR2: SGHVS and FQNEAQ. V lost 0 bases and J lost 9; bases outside the gene matches: 6. The CDR3 spells CASSLAGTSGGYSEQFF. The DNA of the CDR3 is TGTGCCAGCAGCTTAGCCGGGACTAGCGGGGGGTATAGTGAGCAGTTCTTC.

V gene TRBV7-3 combines with J gene TRBJ1-2; no firm D call. Germline V gene sequence: CDR1 SGHTA, CDR2 FQGTGA. Trimming removed 3 bases from V and 4 bases from J, with 18 bases in between. This CDR3 spans 16 amino acids. The CDR3 is CASSLTGTELSYGYTF. CDR3 nucleotide sequence: TGTGCCAGCAGCTTGACCGGAACAGAGCTTAGCTATGGCTACACCTTC. Full variable domain (remainder filled in from reference TRBV7-3 and TRBJ1-2): GAGVSQTPSNKVTEKGKYVELRCDPISGHTALYWYRQSLGQGPEFLIYFQGTGAADDSGLPNDRFFAVRPEGSVSTLKIQRTERGDSAVYLCASSLTGTELSYGYTFGSGTRLTVV.

This clone was seen a single time. The V gene is TRBV18, the J gene TRBJ1-2; TRBD1 is a possible D gene (6 bases). The CDR3 has 14 residues. V lost 3 bases and J lost 5, with 13 bases in between. CDR1 and CDR2 from the germline V gene are KGHSH and LQKENI. The CDR3, as DNA: TGTGCCAGCTCACCCCCAGGGGAAGGGTATGGCTACACCTTC. Its translation: CASSPPGEGYGYTF.